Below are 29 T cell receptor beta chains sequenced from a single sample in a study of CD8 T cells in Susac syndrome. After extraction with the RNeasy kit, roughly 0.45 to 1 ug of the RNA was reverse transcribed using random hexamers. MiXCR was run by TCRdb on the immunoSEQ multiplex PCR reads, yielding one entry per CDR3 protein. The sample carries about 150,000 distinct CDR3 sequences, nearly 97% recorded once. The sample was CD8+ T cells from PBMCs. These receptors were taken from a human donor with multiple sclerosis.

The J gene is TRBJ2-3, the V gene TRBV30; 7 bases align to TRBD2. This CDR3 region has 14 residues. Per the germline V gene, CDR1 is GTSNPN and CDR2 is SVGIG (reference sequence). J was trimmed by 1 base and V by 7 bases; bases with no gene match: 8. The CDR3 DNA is TGTGCCTTTGGGGGGGAAACTGGCACAGATACGCAGTATTTT. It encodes CAFGGETGTDTQYF. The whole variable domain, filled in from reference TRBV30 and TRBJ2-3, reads SQTIHQWPATLVQPVGSPLSLECTVEGTSNPNLYWYRQAAGRGLQLLFYSVGIGQISSEVPQNLSASRPQDRQFILSSKKLLLSDSGFYLCAFGGETGTDTQYFGPGTRLTVL.

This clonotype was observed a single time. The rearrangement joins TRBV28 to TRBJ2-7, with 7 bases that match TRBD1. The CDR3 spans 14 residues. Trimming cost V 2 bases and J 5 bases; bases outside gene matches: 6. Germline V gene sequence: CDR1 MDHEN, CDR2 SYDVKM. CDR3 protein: CASSLGRGLDEQYV. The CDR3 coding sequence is TGTGCCAGCAGTTTAGGTAGGGGGCTGGACGAGCAGTACGTC.

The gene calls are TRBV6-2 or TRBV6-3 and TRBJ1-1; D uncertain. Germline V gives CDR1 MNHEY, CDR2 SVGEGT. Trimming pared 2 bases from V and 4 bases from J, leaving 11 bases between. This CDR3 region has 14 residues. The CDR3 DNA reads TGTGCCAGCAGTTACGATGGGCACGTCACTGAAGCTTTCTTT. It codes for CASSYDGHVTEAFF.

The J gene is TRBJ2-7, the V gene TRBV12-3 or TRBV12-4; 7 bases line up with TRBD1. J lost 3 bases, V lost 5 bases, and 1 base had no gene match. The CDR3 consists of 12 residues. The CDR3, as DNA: TGTGCCAGCAGTGGGGACAGCTACGAGCAGTACTTC. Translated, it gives CASSGDSYEQYF.

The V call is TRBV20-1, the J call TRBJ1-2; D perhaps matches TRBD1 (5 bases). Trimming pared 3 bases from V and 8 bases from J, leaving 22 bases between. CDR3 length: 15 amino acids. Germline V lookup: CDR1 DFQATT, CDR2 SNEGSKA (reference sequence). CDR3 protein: CSASYLGLRLDGYTF. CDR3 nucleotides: TGCAGTGCTAGTTACCTGGGACTCCGGCTGGACGGCTACACCTTC.

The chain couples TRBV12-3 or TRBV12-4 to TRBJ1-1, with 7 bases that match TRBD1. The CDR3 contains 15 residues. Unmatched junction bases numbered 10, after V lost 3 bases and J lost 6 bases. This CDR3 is CASSFGTDNPPEAFF. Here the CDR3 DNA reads TGTGCCAGCAGTTTTGGGACAGACAATCCTCCTGAAGCTTTCTTT.

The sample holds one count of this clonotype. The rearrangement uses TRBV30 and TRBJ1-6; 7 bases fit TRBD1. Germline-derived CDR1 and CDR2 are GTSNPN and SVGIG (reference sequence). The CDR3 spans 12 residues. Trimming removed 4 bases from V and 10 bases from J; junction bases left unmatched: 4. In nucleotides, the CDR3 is TGTGCCTGGAAAGGGGGCGGCTCACCCCTCCACTTT. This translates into CAWKGGGSPLHF.

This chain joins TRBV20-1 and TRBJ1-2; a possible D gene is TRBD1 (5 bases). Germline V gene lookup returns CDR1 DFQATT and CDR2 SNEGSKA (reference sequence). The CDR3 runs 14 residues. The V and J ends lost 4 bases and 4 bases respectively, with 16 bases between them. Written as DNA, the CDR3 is TGCAGTGCTACCGACCAGACAGCTCTCTATGGCTACACCTTC. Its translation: CSATDQTALYGYTF.

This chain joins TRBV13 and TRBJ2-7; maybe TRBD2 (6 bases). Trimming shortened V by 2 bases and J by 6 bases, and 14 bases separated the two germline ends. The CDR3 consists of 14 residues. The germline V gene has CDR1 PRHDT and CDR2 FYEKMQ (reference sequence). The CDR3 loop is CASSLSDRGSEQYF. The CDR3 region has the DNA TGTGCCAGCAGCTTATCTGACCGGGGGTCCGAGCAGTACTTC.

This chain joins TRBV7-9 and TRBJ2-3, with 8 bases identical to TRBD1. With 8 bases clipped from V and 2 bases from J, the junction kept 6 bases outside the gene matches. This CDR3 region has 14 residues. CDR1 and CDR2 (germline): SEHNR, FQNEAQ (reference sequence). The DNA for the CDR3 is TGTGCCAGCGAGCTGCAGGGGGCCACAGATACGCAGTATTTT. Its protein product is CASELQGATDTQYF.

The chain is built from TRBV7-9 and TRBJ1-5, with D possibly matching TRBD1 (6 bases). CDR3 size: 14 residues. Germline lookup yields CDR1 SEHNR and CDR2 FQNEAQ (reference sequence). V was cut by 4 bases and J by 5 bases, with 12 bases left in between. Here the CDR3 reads CASSSGDGDQPQHF. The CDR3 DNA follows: TGTGCCAGCAGCTCAGGGGACGGAGATCAGCCCCAGCATTTT. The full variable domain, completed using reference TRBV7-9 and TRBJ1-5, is DTGVSQNPRHKITKRGQNVTFRCDPISEHNRLYWYRQTLGQGPEFLTYFQNEAQLEKSRLLSDRFSAERPKGSFSTLEIQRTEQGDSAMYLCASSSGDGDQPQHFGDGTRLSIL.

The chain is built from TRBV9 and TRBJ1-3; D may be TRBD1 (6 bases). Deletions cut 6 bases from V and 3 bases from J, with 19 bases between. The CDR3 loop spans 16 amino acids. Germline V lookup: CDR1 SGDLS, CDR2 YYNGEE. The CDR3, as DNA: TGTGCCAGCACCGAGTCCGAGGGGGTTTTTGGAAACACCATATATTTT. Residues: CASTESEGVFGNTIYF.

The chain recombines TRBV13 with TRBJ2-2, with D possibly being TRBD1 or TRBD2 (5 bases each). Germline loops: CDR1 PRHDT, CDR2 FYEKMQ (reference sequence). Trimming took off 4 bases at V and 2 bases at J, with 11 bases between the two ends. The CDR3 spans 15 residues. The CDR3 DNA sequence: TGTGCCAGCAGCTGGGGACCCCTCAACACCGGGGAGCTGTTTTTT. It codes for CASSWGPLNTGELFF. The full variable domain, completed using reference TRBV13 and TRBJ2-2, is AAGVIQSPRHLIKEKRETATLKCYPIPRHDTVYWYQQGPGQDPQFLISFYEKMQSDKGSIPDRFSAQQFSDYHSELNMSSLELGDSALYFCASSWGPLNTGELFFGEGSRLTVL.

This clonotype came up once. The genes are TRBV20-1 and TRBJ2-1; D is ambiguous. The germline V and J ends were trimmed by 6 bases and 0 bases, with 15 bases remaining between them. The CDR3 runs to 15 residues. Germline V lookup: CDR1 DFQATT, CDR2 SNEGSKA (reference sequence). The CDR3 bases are TGCAGTGCCCCCGCCAGGCTGAGCTCCTACAATGAGCAGTTCTTC. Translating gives CSAPARLSSYNEQFF.

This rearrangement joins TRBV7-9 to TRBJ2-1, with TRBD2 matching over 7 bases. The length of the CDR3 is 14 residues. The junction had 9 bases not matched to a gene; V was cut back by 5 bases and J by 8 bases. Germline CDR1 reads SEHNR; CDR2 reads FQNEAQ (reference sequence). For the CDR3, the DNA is TGTGCCAGCAGCCATAGCGGGTCCGGCGATGAGCAGTTCTTC. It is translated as CASSHSGSGDEQFF.

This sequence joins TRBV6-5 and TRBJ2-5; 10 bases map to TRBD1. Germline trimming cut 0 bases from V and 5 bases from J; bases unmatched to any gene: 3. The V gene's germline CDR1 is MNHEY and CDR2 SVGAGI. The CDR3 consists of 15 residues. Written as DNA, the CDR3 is TGTGCCAGCAGTTACTCAGGGACAGGGGCGGAGACCCAGTACTTC. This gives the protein CASSYSGTGAETQYF.

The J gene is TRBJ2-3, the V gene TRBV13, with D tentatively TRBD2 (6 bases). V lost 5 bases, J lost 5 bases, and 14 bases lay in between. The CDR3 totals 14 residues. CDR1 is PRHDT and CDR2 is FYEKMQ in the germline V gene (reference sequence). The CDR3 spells CASSLGGRGDTQYF. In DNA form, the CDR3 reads TGTGCCAGCAGCCTCGGGGGTCGGGGAGATACGCAGTATTTT.

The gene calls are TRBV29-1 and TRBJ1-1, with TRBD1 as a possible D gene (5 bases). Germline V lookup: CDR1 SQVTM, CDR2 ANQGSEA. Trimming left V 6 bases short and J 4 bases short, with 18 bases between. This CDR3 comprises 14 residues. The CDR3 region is CSVESGELGTEAFF. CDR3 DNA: TGCAGCGTCGAATCGGGGGAATTGGGCACTGAAGCTTTCTTT.

As DNA, the CDR3 is TGTGCCAGCAGTTGGGACAACTACAATGAGCAGTTCTTC. Translation gives CASSWDNYNEQFF. The V call is TRBV5-6, the J call TRBJ2-1, with D maybe TRBD1 (6 bases). The V gene lost 5 bases and the J gene lost 3 bases, with 9 bases spanning the gap. Germline V gene data show CDR1 as SGHDT and CDR2 as YYEEEE. The CDR3 has 13 amino acids.

The CDR3 here is CASSQDISGRAETQYF. The CDR3 region has the DNA TGTGCCAGCAGCCAAGATATAAGCGGAAGGGCAGAGACCCAGTACTTC. The rearrangement uses TRBV14 and TRBJ2-5; D might be TRBD2 (5 bases). Germline loops: CDR1 SGHDN, CDR2 FVKESK. This CDR3 is built from 16 residues. V was shortened by 0 bases and J by 4 bases, with 15 bases between the two germline ends.

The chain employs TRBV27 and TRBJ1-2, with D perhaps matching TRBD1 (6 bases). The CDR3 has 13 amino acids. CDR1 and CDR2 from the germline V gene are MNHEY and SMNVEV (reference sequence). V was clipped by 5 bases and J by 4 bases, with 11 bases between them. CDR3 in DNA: TGTGCCAGCAGTCACAGGGTTAGCTATGGCTACACCTTC. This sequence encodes CASSHRVSYGYTF.

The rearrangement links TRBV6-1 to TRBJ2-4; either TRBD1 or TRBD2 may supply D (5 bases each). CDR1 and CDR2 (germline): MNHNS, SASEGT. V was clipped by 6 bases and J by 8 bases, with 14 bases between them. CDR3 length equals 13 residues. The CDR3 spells CASRIRESYIQYF. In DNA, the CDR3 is TGTGCCAGCAGGATCAGGGAGTCGTACATTCAGTACTTC.

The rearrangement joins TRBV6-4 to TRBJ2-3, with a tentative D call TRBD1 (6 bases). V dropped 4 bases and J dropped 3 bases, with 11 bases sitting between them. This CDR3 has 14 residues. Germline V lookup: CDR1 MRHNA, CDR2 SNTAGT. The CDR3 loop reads CASSAGESTDTQYF. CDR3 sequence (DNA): TGTGCCAGCAGTGCAGGGGAGTCGACAGATACGCAGTATTTT.

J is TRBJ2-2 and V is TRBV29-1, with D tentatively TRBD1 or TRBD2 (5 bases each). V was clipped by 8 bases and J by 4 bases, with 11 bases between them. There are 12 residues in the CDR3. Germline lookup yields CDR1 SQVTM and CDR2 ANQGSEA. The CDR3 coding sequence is TGCAGCTCTCTGGGGACCACCGGGGAGCTGTTTTTT. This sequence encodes CSSLGTTGELFF.

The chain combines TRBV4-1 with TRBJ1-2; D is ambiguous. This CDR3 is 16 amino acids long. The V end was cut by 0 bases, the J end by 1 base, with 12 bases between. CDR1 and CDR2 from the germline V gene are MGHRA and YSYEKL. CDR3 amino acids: CASSQEGGSLNYGYTF. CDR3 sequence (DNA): TGCGCCAGCAGCCAAGAAGGAGGGTCACTTAACTATGGCTACACCTTC.

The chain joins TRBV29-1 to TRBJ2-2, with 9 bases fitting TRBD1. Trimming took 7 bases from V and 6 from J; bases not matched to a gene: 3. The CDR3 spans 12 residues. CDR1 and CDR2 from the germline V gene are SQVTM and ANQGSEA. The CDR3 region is CSARQGAGELFF. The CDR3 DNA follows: TGCAGCGCCAGACAGGGGGCCGGGGAGCTGTTTTTT.

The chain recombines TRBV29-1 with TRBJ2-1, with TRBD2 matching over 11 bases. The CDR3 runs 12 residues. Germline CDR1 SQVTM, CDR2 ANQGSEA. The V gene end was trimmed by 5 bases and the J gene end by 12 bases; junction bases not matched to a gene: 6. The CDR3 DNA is TGCAGCGTTTGGCTAGCGGGGGGTTGGCAGTTCTTC. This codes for CSVWLAGGWQFF.

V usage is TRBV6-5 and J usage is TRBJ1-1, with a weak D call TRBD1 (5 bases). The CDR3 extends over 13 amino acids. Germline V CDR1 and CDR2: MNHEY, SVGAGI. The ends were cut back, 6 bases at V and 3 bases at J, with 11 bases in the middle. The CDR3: CASRLQGYTEAFF. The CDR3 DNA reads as TGTGCCAGCAGGCTGCAGGGTTACACTGAAGCTTTCTTT.

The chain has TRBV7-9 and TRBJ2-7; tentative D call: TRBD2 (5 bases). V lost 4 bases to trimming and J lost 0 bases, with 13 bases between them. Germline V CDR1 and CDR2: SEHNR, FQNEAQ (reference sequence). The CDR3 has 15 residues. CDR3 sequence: CASSWAGHSSYEQYF. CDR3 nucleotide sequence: TGTGCCAGCAGCTGGGCGGGCCATAGCTCCTACGAGCAGTACTTC.